The 21 T cell receptor beta chains given below trace back to one sample, sequenced in a study of blood T cell repertoires in COVID-19. Some clones are missing from TCRdb's copy, which holds only in-frame ones; the method was immunoSEQ multiplex PCR. The data contain 30,000 to 40,000 clones, roughly four fifths of them singletons. Sequencing was done on a sample of peripheral blood. Receptor source: a man older than 75 with active or convalescent COVID-19.

The chain uses TRBV13 and TRBJ2-7; 8 bases align to TRBD1. Trimming cost V 3 bases and J 1 base; bases outside gene matches: 2. Germline V gives CDR1 PRHDT, CDR2 FYEKMQ (reference sequence). The CDR3 consists of 14 residues. The CDR3 sequence: CASSFRTGSYEQYF. Here the CDR3 DNA reads TGTGCCAGCAGCTTCCGGACAGGGTCCTACGAGCAGTACTTC.

The chain recombines TRBV21-1 with TRBJ2-3; the table's D call, TRBD1, has no DNA check behind it. TRBV21-1 is a listed pseudogene. The CDR3 spans 16 residues. The CDR3 region has the DNA TGTGCCAGCAGCAAAGCGCAGGCAGCCTACACAGATACGCAGTATTTT. As protein: CASSKAQAAYTDTQYF.

V usage is TRBV27 and J usage is TRBJ2-7; TRBD2 is a possible D gene (6 bases). Trimming removed 10 bases at V and 3 bases at J, with 16 bases between. There are 13 residues in the CDR3. The germline CDR1 and CDR2 sequences are MNHEY and SMNVEV (reference sequence). In DNA form, the CDR3 reads TGTGCCACCAGAGCCACCGGGAGCTACGAGCAGTACTTC. It is translated as CATRATGSYEQYF.

The chain is built from TRBV19 and TRBJ1-5, with TRBD1 matching over 10 bases. With 3 bases clipped from V and 7 bases from J, the junction kept 9 bases outside the gene matches. The CDR3 extends over 16 amino acids. Germline loops: CDR1 LNHDA, CDR2 SQIVND (reference sequence). CDR3 DNA sequence: TGTGCCAGTAGTATCCTTGACAGGGGGCTTGGACAGCCCCAGCATTTT. Translated: CASSILDRGLGQPQHF.

This clone was counted only a few times. The V and J genes are TRBV27 and TRBJ2-2, with D possibly TRBD1 on 6 matching bases. Germline loops: CDR1 MNHEY, CDR2 SMNVEV (reference sequence). Trimming pared 2 bases from V and 1 base from J, leaving 8 bases between. The CDR3 contains 15 residues. The CDR3 loop reads CASSLIGGNTGELFF. The CDR3 nucleotides are TGTGCCAGCAGTTTAATAGGGGGGAACACCGGGGAGCTGTTTTTT.

The chain uses TRBV5-6 and TRBJ2-1; unclear D gene. V dropped 1 base and J dropped 6 bases, with 11 bases sitting between them. CDR1 and CDR2 (germline): SGHDT, YYEEEE. This CDR3 region has 14 residues. The CDR3 loop reads CASSLYLGFNEQFF. The CDR3 DNA reads as TGTGCCAGCAGCTTGTATCTAGGATTCAATGAGCAGTTCTTC. The whole variable domain, remainder taken from reference TRBV5-6 and TRBJ2-1, is DAGVTQSPTHLIKTRGQQVTLRCSPKSGHDTVSWYQQALGQGPQFIFQYYEEEERQRGNFPDRFSGHQFPNYSSELNVNALLLGDSALYLCASSLYLGFNEQFFGPGTRLTVL.

This chain connects TRBV5-1 to TRBJ2-2; perhaps TRBD1 as D (5 bases). Trimming took 0 bases from V and 7 from J, leaving 10 bases between them. This CDR3 spans 14 amino acids. Germline CDR1 reads SGHRS; CDR2 reads YFSETQ. The CDR3 sequence is CASSLGGASGELFF. The CDR3 region has the DNA TGCGCCAGCAGCTTGGGTGGGGCAAGCGGGGAGCTGTTTTTT.

The rearrangement joins TRBV5-4 to TRBJ2-1; TRBD2 matches 13 bases. The CDR3 runs 15 residues. Unmatched junction bases numbered 5, after V lost 4 bases and J lost 7 bases. Germline V gene data show CDR1 as SGHNT and CDR2 as YYREEE (reference sequence). Here the CDR3 reads CASSAGLAGINEQFF. Here the CDR3 DNA reads TGTGCCAGCAGCGCGGGACTAGCGGGAATTAATGAGCAGTTCTTC.

This clone was seen just once. The V gene is TRBV5-1, the J gene TRBJ2-7; 12 bases are a match to TRBD2. The CDR3 runs to 14 residues. The V segment lost 6 bases and the J segment 2 bases; nucleotides outside the gene matches: 3. Per the germline V gene, CDR1 is SGHRS and CDR2 is YFSETQ. CDR3 nucleotides: TGCGCCAGCAAGGGACTAGCGGGTGCCTACGAGCAGTACTTC. It is translated as CASKGLAGAYEQYF.

CDR3 DNA: TGTGCCCCCCAACTAGCGGGTGTCGGGGAGCTGTTTTTT. Translated, it gives CAPQLAGVGELFF. The chain employs TRBV7-9 and TRBJ2-2; TRBD2 aligns across 9 bases. Germline V gene sequence: CDR1 SEHNR, CDR2 FQNEAQ (reference sequence). This CDR3 has 13 residues. V shed 11 bases, J shed 7 bases, and the junction held 8 bases outside the gene matches. The variable domain in full, completed from reference TRBV7-9 and TRBJ2-2, reads DTGVSQNPRHKITKRGQNVTFRCDPISEHNRLYWYRQTLGQGPEFLTYFQNEAQLEKSRLLSDRFSAERPKGSFSTLEIQRTEQGDSAMYLCAPQLAGVGELFFGEGSRLTVL.

This chain connects TRBV27 to TRBJ2-3, with TRBD2 matching 16 bases. Germline assignment: CDR1 MNHEY and CDR2 SMNVEV (reference sequence). V trimming: 4 bases; J trimming: 5 bases; junction bases outside the gene matches: 3. The CDR3 has 16 residues. The CDR3 nucleotides are TGTGCCAGCAGTTCAGGGACTAGCGGGAGGGTAGATACGCAGTATTTT. Its translation is CASSSGTSGRVDTQYF.

This clone was observed a handful of times. The chain recombines TRBV6-1 with TRBJ2-7; 8 bases match TRBD1. The V gene's germline CDR1 is MNHNS and CDR2 SASEGT. Unmatched junction bases numbered 10, after V lost 2 bases and J lost 7 bases. The CDR3 totals 15 residues. The CDR3 sequence: CASSETGQGWGEQYF. The DNA of the CDR3 is TGTGCCAGCAGTGAAACTGGACAGGGCTGGGGTGAGCAGTACTTC.

The rearrangement links TRBV7-9 to TRBJ2-1, with a weak D call TRBD2 (5 bases). Per the germline V gene, CDR1 is SEHNR and CDR2 is FQNEAQ (reference sequence). This CDR3 spans 14 amino acids. Trimming cost V 8 bases and J 5 bases, with 16 bases left between them. CDR3 coding DNA: TGTGCCAGCGCGAGGGCCCGAGTTAACAATGAGCAGTTCTTC. Protein product: CASARARVNNEQFF. The complete variable domain, with remaining parts taken from reference TRBV7-9 and TRBJ2-1, reads DTGVSQNPRHKITKRGQNVTFRCDPISEHNRLYWYRQTLGQGPEFLTYFQNEAQLEKSRLLSDRFSAERPKGSFSTLEIQRTEQGDSAMYLCASARARVNNEQFFGPGTRLTVL.

This sequence joins TRBV5-1 and TRBJ1-1, with TRBD1 matching 9 bases. V trimming: 4 bases; J trimming: 5 bases; junction bases outside the gene matches: 6. The germline V gene encodes CDR1 SGHRS and CDR2 YFSETQ. This CDR3 comprises 14 residues. The CDR3 protein is CASSRGQGNTEAFF. The CDR3, as DNA: TGCGCCAGCAGCAGGGGACAGGGTAATACTGAAGCTTTCTTT.

This clone was seen once. V is TRBV27 and J is TRBJ2-1, with 7 bases lining up with TRBD2. The V and J ends lost 7 bases and 5 bases, in that order; junction bases with no gene match: 14. The CDR3 contains 16 residues. Germline CDR1 MNHEY, CDR2 SMNVEV (reference sequence). The CDR3, as DNA: TGTGCCAGCACCCCCTTGAGCGGGATAAGGAACAATGAGCAGTTCTTC. It yields the protein CASTPLSGIRNNEQFF.

This chain links TRBV7-6 with TRBJ2-4, with 8 nucleotides matching TRBD1. This CDR3 is 14 amino acids long. V trimming: 2 bases; J trimming: 8 bases; junction bases outside the gene matches: 5. Germline CDR1 SGHVS, CDR2 FNYEAQ. CDR3 sequence (DNA): TGTGCCAGCAGCTTATCTCCAGGGGGCGACATTCAGTACTTC. This translates into CASSLSPGGDIQYF.

The chain uses TRBV28 and TRBJ2-7; D is ambiguous. The CDR3 is 13 residues long. Germline V gene lookup returns CDR1 MDHEN and CDR2 SYDVKM. The ends were cut back, 8 bases at V and 0 bases at J, with 11 bases in the middle. The CDR3 DNA is TGTGCCAGCGGGCTCCCCACCTCCTACGAGCAGTACTTC. Protein sequence: CASGLPTSYEQYF.

The V and J genes are TRBV5-1 and TRBJ1-2, with a weak D call TRBD1 (6 bases). V shed 3 bases and J shed 8 bases, with 20 bases lying between them. Germline V CDR1 and CDR2: SGHRS, YFSETQ. The CDR3 is 15 residues long. The chain's CDR3 is CASSSKAGAREGYTF. The CDR3 nucleotides read TGCGCCAGCAGCTCCAAGGCGGGGGCGCGAGAAGGCTACACCTTC.

This clone was seen once. The V gene is TRBV20-1, the J gene TRBJ2-7, with 10 bases identical to TRBD2. Trimming took 3 bases from V and 5 from J; bases not matched to a gene: 13. The CDR3 loop spans 16 amino acids. Germline V gene lookup returns CDR1 DFQATT and CDR2 SNEGSKA (reference sequence). This CDR3 reads CSASVPAGGPVHEQYF. CDR3 coding DNA: TGCAGTGCTAGTGTGCCAGCGGGAGGGCCCGTGCACGAGCAGTACTTC.

V is TRBV19 and J is TRBJ1-2, with D perhaps matching TRBD1 (6 bases). The CDR3 contains 16 residues. The germline CDR1 and CDR2 sequences are LNHDA and SQIVND (reference sequence). V lost 3 bases, J lost 3 bases, and 17 bases lay in between. The CDR3 protein is CASSMRGSREDYGYTF. The DNA of the CDR3 is TGTGCCAGTAGTATGAGGGGGAGTCGGGAAGACTATGGCTACACCTTC.

This clone was recorded at least ten times. This sequence joins TRBV18 and TRBJ2-7; 15 bases agree with TRBD2. The germline V gene encodes CDR1 KGHSH and CDR2 LQKENI. The ends lost 4 bases at V and 6 bases at J; junction bases unmatched: 7. There are 16 residues in the CDR3. The CDR3 spells CASSRAPGLAGGEQYF. CDR3 coding DNA: TGTGCCAGCTCACGCGCTCCGGGACTAGCGGGAGGCGAGCAGTACTTC.